The source of this TCR beta chain is a study of blood T cell repertoires in COVID-19. Whole-study context: Sites across the United States, Italy and Spain contributed samples from acute and convalescent COVID-19.

Methods used by the authors: Amplifying reference gene primers gave estimates of nucleated cell counts. Only in-frame clones appear in the TCRdb table, and some are missing; sequencing was by immunoSEQ multiplex PCR. V and J calls and clone size are given by that table; D and trimming were obtained from the DNA. The sample has about 210,000 clones; around 90% are singletons. Participants came from about 23 US areas, aged roughly 18 to 100 years. Donors were grouped by their self-reported clinical history. With V trimmed by 0 bases and J by 3 bases, 7 bases remained unmatched. CDR1 is PRHDT, CDR2 FYEKMQ, per germline (reference sequence). The CDR3 extends over 17 amino acids.

The sequence derives from a young man who had recovered from COVID-19. This chain uses TRBV13 with TRBJ1-4, with 7 nucleotides matching TRBD1. The sample taken for sequencing was PBMCs or T cells enriched from blood (not recorded which). The CDR3 sequence is CASSLGGTGQSNEKLFF. The CDR3 DNA sequence: TGTGCCAGCAGCTTAGGCGGGACGGGACAGTCTAATGAAAAACTGTTTTTT. Together with reference TRBV13 and TRBJ1-4, the CDR3 gives the full variable domain: AAGVIQSPRHLIKEKRETATLKCYPIPRHDTVYWYQQGPGQDPQFLISFYEKMQSDKGSIPDRFSAQQFSDYHSELNMSSLELGDSALYFCASSLGGTGQSNEKLFFGSGTQLSVL.